This T cell receptor beta chain derives from a study of Graves' ophthalmopathy and Graves' hyperthyroidism. This clonotype was seen repeatedly, ten times or more. Germline CDR1 is GTSNPN and CDR2 is SVGIG (reference sequence). V gave up 5 bases and J gave up 4 bases, with 6 bases separating them. The CDR3 consists of 10 residues. RNA served as the template for amplifying TCR beta CDR3 regions. HTBI primers primed a first-round RT-PCR, and a second-round multiplex PCR followed. TCRdb re-analysed the multiplex PCR reads in MiXCR, keeping a single row per CDR3 protein. The sample includes hundreds of thousands of distinct CDR3 sequences, over 20% of them seen just once.

Material: peripheral blood. The receptor comes from a woman aged 18-35 years with stable Graves' hyperthyroidism. Some clones in this sample may be carry-over from other donors' samples. This rearrangement joins TRBV30 to TRBJ2-7; tentatively, D is TRBD2 (6 bases). The CDR3 DNA reads as TGTGCCTGGGGAGGGTACGAGCAGTACTTC. Protein sequence: CAWGGYEQYF.